One sample yielded the 22 T cell receptor beta chains listed below, sequenced in a study of blood T cell repertoires in COVID-19. Repertoires were generated with immunoSEQ multiplex PCR, while TCRdb's copy carries only in-frame clones and drops some. The table records 180,000 or so clones, roughly 80% of them present only once. The specimen sequenced was peripheral blood. The receptors stem from a man aged 50 or older who had recovered from COVID-19.

V usage is TRBV7-6 and J usage is TRBJ2-1, with D possibly matching TRBD1 (6 bases). The CDR3 totals 16 residues. Germline values: CDR1 SGHVS, CDR2 FNYEAQ. V lost 1 base to trimming and J lost 4 bases, with 14 bases between them. CDR3: CASSLDGVTGYNEQFF. The DNA for the CDR3 is TGTGCCAGCAGCTTAGACGGGGTAACAGGGTACAATGAGCAGTTCTTC.

The chain carries TRBV28 and TRBJ2-1, with D possibly TRBD2 on 6 matching bases. V lost 9 bases, J lost 0 bases, and 12 bases lay in between. This CDR3 comprises 14 residues. The germline V gene encodes CDR1 MDHEN and CDR2 SYDVKM. CDR3 region: CASSGLSSYNEQFF. The DNA of the CDR3 is TGTGCCAGTAGCGGATTGAGCTCCTACAATGAGCAGTTCTTC.

This chain connects TRBV5-4 to TRBJ2-7; TRBD1 aligns across 9 bases. J gave up 6 bases and V 0 bases, and 1 base lay outside the gene matches. The germline V gene encodes CDR1 SGHNT and CDR2 YYREEE (reference sequence). CDR3 length: 13 residues. The chain's CDR3 is CASSLDRGREQYF. The CDR3 DNA reads as TGTGCCAGCAGCTTGGACAGGGGGCGCGAGCAGTACTTC.

The J gene is TRBJ1-2, the V gene TRBV30; D perhaps matches TRBD1 (5 bases). Germline V gene data show CDR1 as GTSNPN and CDR2 as SVGIG (reference sequence). V lost 4 bases and J 8 bases, leaving 17 bases between the germline ends. This CDR3 contains 13 residues. CDR3 protein: CAWTHQARGGYTF. The CDR3 nucleotides are TGTGCCTGGACTCACCAGGCAAGGGGAGGCTACACCTTC.

The gene calls are TRBV7-9 and TRBJ2-1; 8 bases are a match to TRBD2. Germline CDR1 SEHNR, CDR2 FQNEAQ (reference sequence). The CDR3 runs to 12 residues. J gave up 11 bases and V 4 bases, and 4 bases lay outside the gene matches. CDR3 DNA: TGTGCCAGCAGCTATCAGCGGGAGAAGCAGTTCTTC. Its protein product is CASSYQREKQFF.

The chain recombines TRBV18 with TRBJ2-5; 12 bases match TRBD2. The V and J ends lost 3 bases and 4 bases, in that order; junction bases with no gene match: 6. The germline V gene encodes CDR1 KGHSH and CDR2 LQKENI. The CDR3 runs to 16 residues. Written as DNA, the CDR3 is TGTGCCAGCTCACCGACTAGCGGGAGAGGGGGAGAGACCCAGTACTTC. Translation: CASSPTSGRGGETQYF.

The chain uses TRBV6-5 and TRBJ2-1, with TRBD1 identical over 8 bases. CDR1 and CDR2 from the germline V gene are MNHEY and SVGAGI. The CDR3 extends over 14 amino acids. J was trimmed by 3 bases and V by 6 bases; bases with no gene match: 4. CDR3 amino acids: CASRTGTGYNEQFF. In DNA form, the CDR3 reads TGTGCCAGCAGGACCGGGACAGGCTACAATGAGCAGTTCTTC.

At least ten counts were recorded for this clone. The sample carries other DNA sequences with the same CDR3. The V and J genes are TRBV5-4 and TRBJ1-2; 8 positions match TRBD1. The CDR3 is made up of 14 amino acids. CDR1 and CDR2 from the germline V gene are SGHNT and YYREEE (reference sequence). Losses at the gene ends were 0 bases for V and 3 bases for J; bases not matched to a gene: 1. CDR3 sequence (DNA): TGTGCCAGCAGCTTGGTGGGACAGGACTATGGCTACACCTTC. Its translation: CASSLVGQDYGYTF.

The chain uses TRBV5-8 and TRBJ1-4, with D possibly TRBD1 on 5 matching bases. CDR3 length: 17 residues. V was clipped by 0 bases and J by 0 bases, with 12 bases between them. Germline V gene lookup returns CDR1 SGHTS and CDR2 YDEGEE. The CDR3, as DNA: TGTGCCAGCAGCTTGGCCTGGGCAGGGACAACTAATGAAAAACTGTTTTTT. Translated, it gives CASSLAWAGTTNEKLFF.

This clone has a handful of counts. The chain recombines TRBV6-5 with TRBJ1-1; no clear D gene. V was pared by 4 bases and J by 4 bases, with 7 bases between. This CDR3 comprises 12 residues. The germline gives CDR1 MNHEY, CDR2 SVGAGI. For the CDR3, the DNA is TGTGCCAGCAGTTTCGGTGGCACTGAAGCTTTCTTT. Its translation is CASSFGGTEAFF.

This clone was detected a few times. CDR3 loop: CASSLSGFSTDTQYF. The CDR3 DNA reads TGTGCCAGCAGTTTGAGCGGCTTTAGCACAGATACGCAGTATTTT. This chain uses TRBV27 with TRBJ2-3; D is perhaps TRBD2 (5 bases). The CDR3 covers 15 residues. V gave up 3 bases and J gave up 0 bases, with 10 bases separating them. In germline, CDR1 is MNHEY, CDR2 SMNVEV (reference sequence).

This chain links TRBV6-5 with TRBJ1-1; a weak D match, TRBD1 (5 bases). V was shortened by 7 bases and J by 1 base, with 13 bases between the two germline ends. The CDR3 covers 14 residues. Germline CDR1 MNHEY, CDR2 SVGAGI. CDR3 residues: CASNKPDRNTEAFF. The CDR3 DNA reads TGTGCCAGCAATAAACCAGACAGGAACACTGAAGCTTTCTTT.

V gene TRBV11-2 combines with J gene TRBJ1-2; 9 nucleotides line up with TRBD1. Germline trimming cut 4 bases from V and 2 bases from J; bases unmatched to any gene: 8. There are 16 residues in the CDR3. Germline V gene lookup returns CDR1 SGHAT and CDR2 FQNNGV. The CDR3 spells CASSSWTGATNYGYTF. Here the CDR3 DNA reads TGTGCCAGCAGCTCGTGGACAGGGGCAACCAACTATGGCTACACCTTC.

V usage is TRBV23-1 and J usage is TRBJ2-1; a possible D gene is TRBD2 (6 bases). TRBV23-1 is annotated as an ORF whose role is uncertain. The length of the CDR3 is 15 residues. V was trimmed by 10 bases and J by 5 bases, leaving 21 bases between them. The chain's CDR3 is CAILRPGLTHNEQFF. The DNA for the CDR3 is TGCGCCATCCTTCGCCCGGGACTCACACACAATGAGCAGTTCTTC.

The V and J genes are TRBV13 and TRBJ2-3; D gene uncertain. The CDR3 length is 12 residues. Germline CDR1 is PRHDT and CDR2 is FYEKMQ (reference sequence). V lost 1 base and J lost 5, with 4 bases in between. CDR3 in DNA: TGTGCCAGCAGCTTAGCGGGAGATACGCAGTATTTT. This gives the protein CASSLAGDTQYF.

The V and J genes are TRBV10-3 and TRBJ2-5, with D maybe TRBD2 (6 bases). Germline V CDR1 and CDR2: ENHRY, SYGVKD. This CDR3 is 12 amino acids long. Trimming cost V 6 bases and J 2 bases, with 7 bases left between them. CDR3 protein: CAISGTQETQYF. CDR3 bases: TGTGCCATCAGCGGGACTCAAGAGACCCAGTACTTC.

This CDR3 reads CASSLRDRQNYGYTF. In DNA, the CDR3 is TGTGCCAGCTCCCTGAGGGACAGGCAAAACTATGGCTACACCTTC. The gene calls are TRBV9 and TRBJ1-2, with 8 bases lining up with TRBD1. This CDR3 region has 15 residues. The J segment lost 2 bases and the V segment lost 7 bases, leaving 10 bases of the junction unmatched. CDR1 is SGDLS, CDR2 YYNGEE, per germline. Supplemented by reference TRBV9 and TRBJ1-2, the full variable domain reads DSGVTQTPKHLITATGQRVTLRCSPRSGDLSVYWYQQSLDQGLQFLIQYYNGEERAKGNILERFSAQQFPDLHSELNLSSLELGDSALYFCASSLRDRQNYGYTFGSGTRLTVV.

This chain connects TRBV12-3 or TRBV12-4 to TRBJ1-1, with D uncertain. Deletions cut 3 bases from V and 2 bases from J, with 7 bases between. The CDR3 runs 13 residues. The CDR3, as DNA: TGTGCCAGCAGTTTGTTGGCTAACACTGAAGCTTTCTTT. Translating gives CASSLLANTEAFF.

This clone was counted only a few times. The chain joins TRBV15 to TRBJ2-3; 7 nucleotides line up with TRBD2. CDR1 LNHNV and CDR2 YYDKDF come from the germline V gene (reference sequence). V trimming: 11 bases; J trimming: 0 bases; junction bases outside the gene matches: 14. This CDR3 is 16 amino acids long. DNA for the CDR3: TGTGCCTCCCGGCGTTTTGCGGGGGTTAGCACAGATACGCAGTATTTT. It encodes CASRRFAGVSTDTQYF.

J is TRBJ1-2 and V is TRBV4-3; possible D gene TRBD1, 6 bases. V was pared by 0 bases and J by 7 bases, with 12 bases between. Looked up from germline, CDR1 is LGHNA and CDR2 is YSLEER. This CDR3 comprises 14 residues. Here the CDR3 reads CASSQDGYRAGYTF. The CDR3 region has the DNA TGCGCCAGCAGCCAAGATGGGTACAGGGCTGGCTACACCTTC.

This rearrangement joins TRBV5-1 to TRBJ2-1; D is uncertain. Germline-derived CDR1 and CDR2 are SGHRS and YFSETQ. Trimming shortened V by 6 bases and J by 4 bases, and 14 bases separated the two germline ends. This CDR3 spans 14 amino acids. CDR3 region: CASNPGNKYNEQFF. The CDR3 DNA follows: TGCGCCAGCAATCCAGGCAATAAGTACAATGAGCAGTTCTTC.

This sequence joins TRBV6-6 and TRBJ2-1, with 13 bases identical to TRBD2. The CDR3 contains 14 residues. V lost 8 bases, J lost 6 bases, and 4 bases stayed unmatched. Germline CDR1 is MNHNY and CDR2 is SVGAGI (reference sequence). In nucleotides, the CDR3 is TGTGCCAGCTCCAGGACTAGCGGGAGCAATGAGCAGTTCTTC. This gives the protein CASSRTSGSNEQFF.